The present TCR beta chain was sequenced within a study of T cell responses to AZD1222 COVID-19 vaccine. Looking at the study overall: Both about-4-week and about-12-week second-dose recipients were combined. Study results and caveats: The sample set comprised mostly white British donors with more females, and clonal diversity was possibly underestimated. Just a handful of people given AZD1222 tested seropositive at baseline. The study sampled repertoires only after the peak T cell response.

The method was immunoSEQ multiplex PCR; TCRdb's version includes in-frame clones alone and lacks a portion of them. This sample carries 150,000 to 200,000 clones, around 92% of them seen once, and the ten largest clones take 1% to 1.5%. The germline CDR1 and CDR2 sequences are LNHNV and YYDKDF (reference sequence). The V and J ends lost 2 bases and 4 bases respectively, with 5 bases between them. This CDR3 contains 13 residues. With respect to this clone: Its antigen remains unidentified.

This clonotype was sampled from an adult in good health. The rearrangement links TRBV15 to TRBJ1-4; D is ambiguous. Here the sequenced sample was peripheral blood, taken on day 0 of AZD1222 vaccination. The CDR3 is CATSRLHNEKLFF. The CDR3 nucleotides read TGTGCCACCAGCAGACTCCATAATGAAAAACTGTTTTTT.